This record concerns one TCR beta chain sequence. V lost 3 bases to trimming and J lost 1 base, with 12 bases between them. Germline CDR1 reads MRHNA; CDR2 reads SNTAGT. The CDR3 totals 15 residues. Libraries were prepared by immunoSEQ multiplex PCR; TCRdb keeps only in-frame clonotypes and omits some of them. This listing includes about 190,000 clones. The data were obtained in a study of control samples from healthy donors and cancer patients. The sequence derives from a woman under 40 in good health. Sequencing was done on a sample of blood. The chain uses TRBV6-4 and TRBJ1-1, with D maybe TRBD1 (6 bases). The CDR3 sequence is CASSEPRQENTEAFF. The CDR3 DNA sequence: TGTGCCAGCAGTGAACCACGACAGGAGAACACTGAAGCTTTCTTT.